Reported below is one T cell receptor beta chain. The antigen is undetermined. The sample originates from a study of T cell responses to AZD1222 COVID-19 vaccine. Findings and limits, study-wide: Baseline serostatus was positive in only a handful of AZD1222 recipients.

Sequenced by immunoSEQ multiplex PCR; TCRdb stores in-frame clones only, minus some. The sample includes under 100,000 clones, nearly 90% of them seen just once. Trimming at V came to 4 bases and at J to 4 bases, leaving 7 bases not matched to a gene. The CDR3 spans 16 residues. CDR1 is SGHRS, CDR2 YFSETQ, per germline. This clonotype originated in an adult in good health. Sequencing used peripheral blood, obtained on day 0 of AZD1222 vaccination. The genes are TRBV5-1 and TRBJ1-3; the match to TRBD1 covers 11 bases. The CDR3 DNA is TGCGCCAGCAGCGAGGGGACAGGGGGATTCGGAAACACCATATATTTT. Translated, it gives CASSEGTGGFGNTIYF.